This passage covers 3 T cell receptor beta chains from one sample sequenced in a study of control samples from healthy donors and cancer patients. TCRdb's copy holds only in-frame clones and misses some; the assay was immunoSEQ multiplex PCR. The data hold roughly 88,000 clones, with 91% observed a single time. The sample was blood. The receptors originated from a woman aged 25 to 45 in good health.

In DNA form, the CDR3 reads TGTGCCAGCAGGACAACCTCGAACACTGAAGCTTTCTTT. Translating gives CASRTTSNTEAFF. V and J are TRBV7-9 and TRBJ1-1, with D unclear. Trimming pared 6 bases from V and 1 base from J, leaving 9 bases between. This CDR3 has 13 residues. In germline, CDR1 is SEHNR, CDR2 FQNEAQ (reference sequence).

The V call is TRBV27, the J call TRBJ2-7; D ambiguous. The ends were cut back, 7 bases at V and 0 bases at J, with 4 bases in the middle. Germline lookup yields CDR1 MNHEY and CDR2 SMNVEV (reference sequence). CDR3 length: 11 amino acids. This CDR3 is CASNSSYEQYF. The CDR3 nucleotides read TGTGCCAGCAACTCCTCCTACGAGCAGTACTTC.

V gene TRBV7-2 combines with J gene TRBJ1-1; D possibly corresponds to TRBD1 (5 bases). Trimming removed 1 base at V and 12 bases at J, with 12 bases between. Per germline, CDR1 SGHTA and CDR2 FQGNSA. This CDR3 contains 12 residues. The CDR3 sequence: CASSLEAGRTFF. DNA for the CDR3: TGTGCCAGCAGCTTAGAGGCAGGGAGAACTTTCTTT.